Listed below are T cell receptor beta chains from one sample, sequenced in a study of response to subunit inactivated influenza vaccine. TCRdb analysed the RT-PCR reads with MiXCR anew, one entry per CDR3 protein. The sample lists 500,000 to 600,000 distinct CDR3 sequences, about 8% seen once, with approximately 12% in the top ten. Source: PBMCs from blood, taken around 25 months after vaccination. These receptors all stem from a man in his fifties or sixties who received an inactivated influenza vaccine. Each CDR3 is given with its conserved first and last residue. A D gene is named only where the DNA matches it firmly. Only part of the rows carry a size: once, few, many, or a class if the clone is expanded.

J gene: TRBJ1-5
D gene: TRBD1
clone size: few
V gene: TRBV12-3/TRBV12-4
CDR3 protein: CASSHSGTADQPQHF
CDR3 DNA: TGTGCCAGCAGTCACTCCGGGACAGCTGATCAGCCCCAGCATTTT

J gene: TRBJ1-1
D gene: -
clone size: few
V gene: TRBV29-1
CDR3 protein: CSVRQGANTEAFF
CDR3 DNA: TGCAGCGTTCGTCAGGGAGCGAACACTGAAGCTTTCTTT

J gene: TRBJ2-3
D gene: TRBD2
clone size: many
V gene: TRBV29-1
CDR3 protein: CSVGGLAGLVRQYF
CDR3 DNA: TGCAGCGTTGGGGGACTAGCGGGACTGGTGCGGCAGTATTTT

J gene: TRBJ1-4
D gene: -
clone size: few
V gene: TRBV6-6
CDR3 protein: CASSVRRKKLFF
CDR3 DNA: TGTGCCAGCTCTGTACGGCGGAAAAAACTGTTTTTT

J gene: TRBJ2-7
D gene: -
clone size: few
V gene: TRBV11-2
CDR3 protein: CASSPSGGGLYEQYF
CDR3 DNA: TGTGCCAGCAGCCCCTCCGGCGGGGGCCTTTACGAGCAGTACTTC

J gene: TRBJ2-3
D gene: -
clone size: few
V gene: TRBV10-1
CDR3 protein: CASSESGTSTDTQYF
CDR3 DNA: TGCGCCAGCAGTGAGTCCGGCACGAGCACAGATACGCAGTATTTT

J gene: TRBJ2-2
D gene: -
clone size: -
V gene: TRBV6-5
CDR3 protein: CASSYPIRTPNTGELFF
CDR3 DNA: TGTGCCAGCAGTTACCCCATCCGGACCCCGAACACCGGGGAGCTGTTTTTT

J gene: TRBJ2-1
D gene: -
clone size: few
V gene: TRBV19
CDR3 protein: CASSINFLAKTYNEQFF
CDR3 DNA: TGTGCCAGTAGTATAAACTTCCTAGCGAAAACATACAATGAGCAGTTCTTC

J gene: TRBJ2-2
D gene: -
clone size: many
V gene: TRBV11-2
CDR3 protein: CASSFDGGTGELFF
CDR3 DNA: TGTGCCAGCAGCTTTGACGGCGGCACCGGGGAGCTGTTTTTT

J gene: TRBJ2-5
D gene: TRBD2
clone size: -
V gene: TRBV15
CDR3 protein: CATSRDSAGGPVDTQYF
CDR3 DNA: TGTGCCACCAGCAGAGATTCGGCGGGAGGGCCAGTTGACACCCAGTACTTC

J gene: TRBJ2-7
D gene: -
clone size: many
V gene: TRBV20-1
CDR3 protein: CSARAGGLFEQYF
CDR3 DNA: TGCAGTGCTAGAGCCGGAGGGTTGTTTGAGCAGTACTTC

J gene: TRBJ1-1
D gene: TRBD1
clone size: many
V gene: TRBV6-2/TRBV6-3
CDR3 protein: CASSYDRVNTEAFF
CDR3 DNA: TGTGCCAGCAGTTACGACAGGGTTAACACTGAAGCTTTCTTT

J gene: TRBJ2-5
D gene: TRBD2
clone size: -
V gene: TRBV15
CDR3 protein: CATSTRGGVETQYF
CDR3 DNA: TGTGCCACCAGCACCCGCGGGGGAGTAGAGACCCAGTACTTC

J gene: TRBJ2-2
D gene: -
clone size: many
V gene: TRBV7-9
CDR3 protein: CASNPRDRANTGELFF
CDR3 DNA: TGTGCCAGCAACCCGCGTGATAGGGCGAACACCGGGGAGCTGTTTTTT

J gene: TRBJ1-2
D gene: TRBD1
clone size: few
V gene: TRBV7-2
CDR3 protein: CASSLGDRGVYGYTF
CDR3 DNA: TGTGCCAGCAGCTTGGGGGACAGGGGGGTCTATGGCTACACCTTC

J gene: TRBJ2-5
D gene: -
clone size: -
V gene: TRBV5-1
CDR3 protein: CASSAANRVFETQYF
CDR3 DNA: TGCGCCAGCAGCGCCGCGAACAGGGTTTTTGAGACCCAGTACTTC

J gene: TRBJ2-3
D gene: TRBD2
clone size: many
V gene: TRBV6-2/TRBV6-3
CDR3 protein: CASSYSRTAGGPRTDTQYF
CDR3 DNA: TGTGCCAGCAGTTACTCGCGGACAGCGGGGGGGCCCCGGACAGATACGCAGTATTTT

J gene: TRBJ2-7
D gene: TRBD2
clone size: -
V gene: TRBV7-9
CDR3 protein: CASRNGGGYEQYF
CDR3 DNA: TGTGCCAGCAGAAATGGGGGGGGGTACGAGCAGTACTTC

J gene: TRBJ2-1
D gene: -
clone size: few
V gene: TRBV5-4
CDR3 protein: CASSLDRTPEQFF
CDR3 DNA: TGTGCCAGCAGCTTGGACCGGACGCCTGAGCAGTTCTTC

J gene: TRBJ2-1
D gene: TRBD2
clone size: few
V gene: TRBV20-1
CDR3 protein: CSARDPSGRIGYNEQFF
CDR3 DNA: TGCAGTGCTAGAGATCCTAGCGGGAGGATTGGCTACAATGAGCAGTTCTTC

J gene: TRBJ2-7
D gene: -
clone size: -
V gene: TRBV15
CDR3 protein: CATVRGIAYEQYF
CDR3 DNA: TGTGCCACCGTCCGAGGGATCGCCTACGAGCAGTACTTC

J gene: TRBJ2-1
D gene: TRBD2
clone size: -
V gene: TRBV27
CDR3 protein: CASGGTSGNEQFF
CDR3 DNA: TGTGCCAGCGGCGGGACTAGCGGCAATGAGCAGTTCTTC

J gene: TRBJ2-1
D gene: TRBD2
clone size: few
V gene: TRBV24-1
CDR3 protein: CATSVAGGSNNEQFF
CDR3 DNA: TGTGCCACCAGTGTGGCGGGGGGGTCGAACAATGAGCAGTTCTTC

J gene: TRBJ1-4
D gene: TRBD1
clone size: few
V gene: TRBV5-1
CDR3 protein: CASSFTGQSNEKLFF
CDR3 DNA: TGCGCCAGCAGCTTTACGGGACAGAGTAATGAAAAACTGTTTTTT

J gene: TRBJ2-4
D gene: TRBD1
clone size: once
V gene: TRBV18
CDR3 protein: CASSPTGPKNIQYF
CDR3 DNA: TGTGCCAGCTCACCGACAGGGCCCAAAAACATTCAGTACTTC

J gene: TRBJ2-3
D gene: -
clone size: few
V gene: TRBV7-8
CDR3 protein: CASSRDWYADTQYF
CDR3 DNA: TGTGCCAGCAGTCGGGATTGGTACGCAGATACGCAGTATTTT

J gene: TRBJ2-1
D gene: -
clone size: -
V gene: TRBV20-1
CDR3 protein: CCARGAGGPSSYNEQFF
CDR3 DNA: TGCTGTGCTAGGGGGGCCGGGGGCCCTAGCTCCTACAATGAGCAGTTCTTC

J gene: TRBJ2-7
D gene: TRBD2
clone size: few
V gene: TRBV20-1
CDR3 protein: CSARDHELLAGVRNEQYF
CDR3 DNA: TGCAGTGCTAGAGATCATGAACTACTAGCGGGAGTGAGGAACGAGCAGTACTTC

J gene: TRBJ2-3
D gene: TRBD1
clone size: few
V gene: TRBV6-2/TRBV6-3
CDR3 protein: CASSQQGASTDTQYF
CDR3 DNA: TGTGCCAGCAGTCAGCAGGGGGCTAGCACAGATACGCAGTATTTT

J gene: TRBJ2-2
D gene: -
clone size: many
V gene: TRBV12-3/TRBV12-4
CDR3 protein: CASRLQGSGELFF
CDR3 DNA: TGTGCCAGCAGGCTTCAGGGTTCCGGGGAGCTGTTTTTT

J gene: TRBJ2-7
D gene: -
clone size: many
V gene: TRBV7-9
CDR3 protein: CASSLEGVGSYEQYF
CDR3 DNA: TGTGCCAGCAGCTTAGAGGGGGTCGGATCCTACGAGCAGTACTTC

J gene: TRBJ1-6
D gene: -
clone size: -
V gene: TRBV4-3
CDR3 protein: CASSQAENSPLHF
CDR3 DNA: TGCGCCAGCAGCCAAGCCGAGAATTCACCCCTCCACTTT

J gene: TRBJ1-6
D gene: -
clone size: many
V gene: TRBV10-2
CDR3 protein: CASSEIGRTYNSPLHF
CDR3 DNA: TGCGCCAGCAGTGAGATTGGTAGGACCTATAATTCACCCCTCCACTTT

J gene: TRBJ2-7
D gene: -
clone size: few
V gene: TRBV12-3/TRBV12-4
CDR3 protein: CASRGAATYEQYF
CDR3 DNA: TGTGCCAGCAGGGGGGCGGCCACCTACGAGCAGTACTTC

J gene: TRBJ1-5
D gene: -
clone size: few
V gene: TRBV19
CDR3 protein: CASSIVGSNQPQHF
CDR3 DNA: TGTGCCAGTAGTATAGTGGGTAGCAATCAGCCCCAGCATTTT

J gene: TRBJ2-7
D gene: -
clone size: many
V gene: TRBV12-3/TRBV12-4
CDR3 protein: CASSLGRGREQYF
CDR3 DNA: TGTGCCAGCAGTTTGGGCAGGGGTCGCGAGCAGTACTTC

J gene: TRBJ1-2
D gene: -
clone size: -
V gene: TRBV20-1
CDR3 protein: CSVGGGNYGYTF
CDR3 DNA: TGCAGTGTCGGGGGGGGGAACTATGGCTACACCTTC

J gene: TRBJ2-3
D gene: TRBD2
clone size: -
V gene: TRBV12-3/TRBV12-4
CDR3 protein: CASGTSGGAPDTQYF
CDR3 DNA: TGTGCCAGCGGAACTAGCGGGGGGGCCCCAGATACGCAGTATTTT

J gene: TRBJ2-7
D gene: TRBD1
clone size: many
V gene: TRBV5-1
CDR3 protein: CASSPRQGTVYEQYF
CDR3 DNA: TGCGCCAGCAGCCCCAGACAGGGGACGGTCTACGAGCAGTACTTC

J gene: TRBJ1-1
D gene: -
clone size: many
V gene: TRBV7-9
CDR3 protein: CASSPGQITEAFF
CDR3 DNA: TGTGCCAGCAGCCCCGGACAGATCACTGAAGCTTTCTTT

J gene: TRBJ1-1
D gene: TRBD1
clone size: many
V gene: TRBV2
CDR3 protein: CASTSTGVAFF
CDR3 DNA: TGTGCCAGCACTTCAACAGGGGTAGCTTTCTTT